What follows are 30 T cell receptor beta chains derived from one specimen sequenced in a study of CD8 T cells in ankylosing spondylitis. The study, taken as a whole, reports: Among TCR beta sequences, a motif of roughly 8 highly homologous variants appeared characteristic of ankylosing spondylitis blood.

For these receptors, no antigen is known. Each CDR3 protein is one row after TCRdb ran MiXCR on the 5' RACE reads. The sample has some 330,000 distinct CDR3 sequences, around 7.6% seen once. The material sequenced was blood, either unsorted or a sorted T cell fraction (not recorded which). These receptors originate from a male donor with ankylosing spondylitis.

The V call is TRBV20-1, the J call TRBJ2-7; TRBD2 is a possible D gene (6 bases). This CDR3 spans 14 amino acids. With 6 bases removed from V and 1 base from J, the gap between germline ends came to 16 bases. CDR1 DFQATT and CDR2 SNEGSKA come from the germline V gene (reference sequence). The CDR3 spells CSALSWGESYEQYF. The CDR3 nucleotides are TGCAGTGCCCTCAGTTGGGGGGAGTCCTACGAGCAGTACTTC.

The chain employs TRBV11-1 and TRBJ2-3, with D possibly matching TRBD2 (5 bases). Germline lookup yields CDR1 SGHAT and CDR2 FQDESV (reference sequence). The V end was cut by 6 bases, the J end by 4 bases, with 29 bases between. The CDR3 spans 19 residues. Written as DNA, the CDR3 is TGTGCCAGCAGTCGAATCCTGGCCAGCGGACCACGGCCCGCAGATACGCAGTATTTT. Translated: CASSRILASGPRPADTQYF.

The J gene is TRBJ2-7, the V gene TRBV20-1; 8 bases match TRBD1. The CDR3 loop spans 13 amino acids. J was trimmed by 5 bases and V by 3 bases; bases with no gene match: 6. The germline CDR1 and CDR2 sequences are DFQATT and SNEGSKA (reference sequence). The CDR3, as DNA: TGCAGTGCTAGCGGCCAGGGGGCTGACGAGCAGTACTTC. Encoded protein: CSASGQGADEQYF.

This clonotype came up many times. The J gene is TRBJ2-2, the V gene TRBV4-1; no reliable D call. Trimming cost V 4 bases and J 5 bases, with 11 bases left between them. The CDR3 is 14 residues long. CDR1 and CDR2 from the germline V gene are MGHRA and YSYEKL. CDR3 sequence reads: CASSPFGKTGELFF. The DNA for the CDR3 is TGCGCCAGCAGCCCCTTTGGCAAAACCGGGGAGCTGTTTTTT.

This clonotype was seen more than once but under ten times. The rearrangement joins TRBV15 to TRBJ2-3, with 13 bases aligning to TRBD2. The junction had 5 bases not matched to a gene; V was cut back by 1 base and J by 4 bases. The CDR3 length is 17 residues. The germline V gene encodes CDR1 LNHNV and CDR2 YYDKDF (reference sequence). CDR3 coding DNA: TGTGCCACCAGCAGAGGAGGGACTAGCGGGAAGGCAGATACGCAGTATTTT. This translates into CATSRGGTSGKADTQYF.

This clonotype was counted ten times or more. The chain is built from TRBV27 and TRBJ2-7; the match to TRBD2 covers 10 bases. J gave up 2 bases and V 4 bases, and 8 bases lay outside the gene matches. This CDR3 is 16 amino acids long. Germline values: CDR1 MNHEY, CDR2 SMNVEV (reference sequence). CDR3 coding DNA: TGTGCCAGCAGTTCCCCCGCTAGCGGGAGTCCCTACGAGCAGTACTTC. Its protein is CASSSPASGSPYEQYF.

This clonotype appeared a few times. The rearrangement links TRBV20-1 to TRBJ2-1; either TRBD1 or TRBD2 may fit D (5 bases each). Deletions cut 3 bases from V and 9 bases from J, with 12 bases between. The CDR3 consists of 12 residues. Germline CDR1 and CDR2: DFQATT and SNEGSKA (reference sequence). CDR3 nucleotides: TGCAGTGCTAGCGGCCTTGGGGGTGAGCAGTTCTTC. The encoded protein is CSASGLGGEQFF.

The chain joins TRBV6-5 to TRBJ1-2, with D possibly being TRBD1 (5 bases). Germline V gene sequence: CDR1 MNHEY, CDR2 SVGAGI. V was pared by 4 bases and J by 0 bases, with 9 bases between. The CDR3 spans 14 residues. The CDR3 DNA reads as TGTGCCAGCAGTTTGGGACGGGCTAACTATGGCTACACCTTC. Translated: CASSLGRANYGYTF.

This clonotype came up a few times. In DNA, the CDR3 is TGCGCCAGCAGCCTGCGGCAGGGCCTGTACGAGCAGTACTTC. It codes for CASSLRQGLYEQYF. The J gene is TRBJ2-7, the V gene TRBV5-1; possible D gene TRBD1, 5 bases. This CDR3 spans 14 amino acids. Germline CDR1 reads SGHRS; CDR2 reads YFSETQ. V lost 4 bases and J 4 bases, leaving 15 bases between the germline ends.

This clonotype was found many times. The CDR3 reads CASSLESRETQYF. The CDR3 bases are TGCGCCAGCAGCTTGGAGTCCCGTGAGACCCAGTACTTC. V is TRBV5-1 and J is TRBJ2-5; D unclear. This CDR3 is built from 13 residues. CDR1 is SGHRS, CDR2 YFSETQ, per germline. The V end was cut by 0 bases, the J end by 5 bases, with 8 bases between.

This clonotype was counted between two and nine times. The chain joins TRBV6-1 to TRBJ2-5, with 10 bases matching TRBD2. The CDR3 spans 15 residues. Unmatched junction bases numbered 8, after V lost 5 bases and J lost 5 bases. Germline V gives CDR1 MNHNS, CDR2 SASEGT. The chain's CDR3 is CASSPWGAGGETQYF. The CDR3 coding sequence is TGTGCCAGCAGTCCCTGGGGAGCGGGAGGGGAGACCCAGTACTTC.

This clonotype showed up many times. V usage is TRBV7-9 and J usage is TRBJ2-7; D unresolved. The CDR3 totals 12 residues. Trimming took 0 bases from V and 7 from J, leaving 7 bases between them. CDR1 and CDR2 (germline): SEHNR, FQNEAQ (reference sequence). The CDR3 sequence: CASSLAVEEQYF. CDR3 in DNA: TGTGCCAGCAGCTTAGCGGTGGAAGAGCAGTACTTC. The entire variable domain, with the rest obtained from reference TRBV7-9 and TRBJ2-7, is as follows: DTGVSQNPRHKITKRGQNVTFRCDPISEHNRLYWYRQTLGQGPEFLTYFQNEAQLEKSRLLSDRFSAERPKGSFSTLEIQRTEQGDSAMYLCASSLAVEEQYFGPGTRLTVT.

The V and J genes are TRBV5-5 and TRBJ2-7, with no clear D. CDR1 SGHKS and CDR2 YYEKEE come from the germline V gene (reference sequence). This CDR3 region has 15 residues. V was clipped by 5 bases and J by 0 bases, with 15 bases between them. CDR3 nucleotides: TGTGCCAGCAGAAGGAGCGCCGAGAGCTCCTACGAGCAGTACTTC. This encodes CASRRSAESSYEQYF.

The V and J genes are TRBV9 and TRBJ2-5; tentatively, D is TRBD1 (6 bases). This CDR3 contains 15 residues. With 4 bases removed from V and 0 bases from J, the gap between germline ends came to 13 bases. Germline V CDR1 and CDR2: SGDLS, YYNGEE. CDR3: CASSPRGHYQETQYF. In DNA form, the CDR3 reads TGTGCCAGCAGCCCAAGGGGACATTACCAAGAGACCCAGTACTTC.

The chain joins TRBV6-2 or TRBV6-3 to TRBJ2-7; TRBD1 matches at 10 bases. Germline lookup yields CDR1 MNHEY and CDR2 SVGEGT. The trim removed 5 bases at V and 6 bases at J, leaving 13 bases unmatched. The CDR3 contains 16 residues. The CDR3 loop is CASSGLRQGATLEQYF. Written as DNA, the CDR3 is TGTGCCAGCAGTGGACTCCGACAGGGGGCGACCCTCGAGCAGTACTTC.

This chain uses TRBV6-2 or TRBV6-3 with TRBJ2-1, with 9 bases matching TRBD1. The J segment lost 5 bases and the V segment lost 7 bases, leaving 6 bases of the junction unmatched. The V gene's germline CDR1 is MNHEY and CDR2 SVGEGT. The CDR3 runs to 14 residues. This chain's CDR3 is CASNGQGRHNEQFF. DNA for the CDR3: TGTGCCAGCAACGGACAGGGGAGACACAATGAGCAGTTCTTC.

This clonotype has just a few counts. V usage is TRBV4-1 and J usage is TRBJ2-5; 10 bases are shared with TRBD2. The ends lost 1 base at V and 5 bases at J; junction bases unmatched: 7. The CDR3 spans 16 residues. Looked up from germline, CDR1 is MGHRA and CDR2 is YSYEKL. The CDR3: CASSQVSSGSWETQYF. For the CDR3, the DNA is TGCGCCAGCAGCCAAGTCTCTAGCGGGAGCTGGGAGACCCAGTACTTC.

The CDR3 sequence: CASSPLAGGNYGYTF. The CDR3, as DNA: TGTGCCAGCAGCCCCCTCGCGGGTGGGAACTATGGCTACACCTTC. This chain joins TRBV7-6 and TRBJ1-2; D not resolved. CDR1 and CDR2 (germline): SGHVS, FNYEAQ. V shed 5 bases and J shed 2 bases, with 15 bases lying between them. CDR3 length equals 15 residues.

This clonotype came up a few times. V is TRBV20-1 and J is TRBJ2-1, with D perhaps matching TRBD2 (6 bases). There are 14 residues in the CDR3. V lost 5 bases and J lost 8, with 19 bases in between. CDR1 is DFQATT and CDR2 is SNEGSKA in the germline V gene (reference sequence). CDR3 in amino acids: CSAPGLAIDDEQFF. The CDR3 DNA follows: TGCAGTGCTCCAGGTCTAGCGATTGACGATGAGCAGTTCTTC.

The chain joins TRBV3-1 to TRBJ2-1; no clear D. Germline CDR1 is LGHDT and CDR2 is YNNKEL (reference sequence). Trimming left V 3 bases short and J 3 bases short, with 3 bases between. The CDR3 covers 12 residues. The CDR3 DNA follows: TGTGCCAGCAGCCACCGCTACAATGAGCAGTTCTTC. It specifies CASSHRYNEQFF.

This clonotype has at least ten counts. The genes are TRBV5-6 and TRBJ1-2, with D maybe TRBD1 (6 bases). The ends were cut back, 4 bases at V and 4 bases at J, with 20 bases in the middle. Germline V gene lookup returns CDR1 SGHDT and CDR2 YYEEEE. The CDR3 runs to 16 residues. CDR3 nucleotide sequence: TGTGCCAGCAGCGGGCCAGGCAGGGGTCGTCTCTATGGCTACACCTTC. This sequence encodes CASSGPGRGRLYGYTF.

This clonotype was detected ten times or more. This chain joins TRBV28 and TRBJ2-1; D not certain. Trimming took off 4 bases at V and 2 bases at J, with 12 bases between the two ends. This CDR3 has 15 residues. Germline CDR1 MDHEN, CDR2 SYDVKM. The CDR3 loop reads CASSSPQPPYNEQFF. The CDR3 DNA is TGTGCCAGCAGTTCCCCCCAGCCCCCCTACAATGAGCAGTTCTTC.

The chain has TRBV18 and TRBJ2-1, with D perhaps TRBD2 (5 bases). CDR3 length: 15 amino acids. Germline lookup yields CDR1 KGHSH and CDR2 LQKENI. V was cut by 4 bases and J by 0 bases, with 10 bases left in between. Here the CDR3 DNA reads TGTGCCAGCTCACGGAGGACCAACTCCTACAATGAGCAGTTCTTC. Protein product: CASSRRTNSYNEQFF.

This clonotype was recorded a few times. The chain employs TRBV20-1 and TRBJ2-1; TRBD2 agrees at 7 bases. CDR3 length: 15 residues. Looked up from germline, CDR1 is DFQATT and CDR2 is SNEGSKA (reference sequence). The ends lost 0 bases at V and 6 bases at J; junction bases unmatched: 8. Here the CDR3 DNA reads TGCAGTGCTAGAGATAATCTAGCGGCCGTCAATGAGCAGTTCTTC. This codes for CSARDNLAAVNEQFF.

This clonotype was counted between two and nine times. This chain links TRBV7-6 with TRBJ2-7; tentatively, D is TRBD1 (6 bases). Trimming pared 1 base from V and 0 bases from J, leaving 10 bases between. Per the germline V gene, CDR1 is SGHVS and CDR2 is FNYEAQ. This CDR3 has 15 residues. The CDR3 DNA reads as TGTGCCAGCAGCTTAGTTCTGGACAGCTCCTACGAGCAGTACTTC. Its protein is CASSLVLDSSYEQYF.

Only a few counts were recorded for this clonotype. The chain is built from TRBV12-5 and TRBJ2-7; tentative D call: TRBD2 (5 bases). The CDR3 loop spans 14 amino acids. Germline assignment: CDR1 LGHNT and CDR2 FRNRAP. V lost 7 bases to trimming and J lost 3 bases, with 16 bases between them. CDR3 nucleotides: TGTGCTAGTGCCCACGGACTGAGGAGCTACGAGCAGTACTTC. This encodes CASAHGLRSYEQYF.

The chain couples TRBV2 to TRBJ2-1; 7 bases agree with TRBD2. Germline values: CDR1 SNHLY, CDR2 FYNNEI. This CDR3 comprises 15 residues. The J segment lost 4 bases and the V segment lost 3 bases, leaving 6 bases of the junction unmatched. The chain's CDR3 is CASSERVAGYNEQFF. The CDR3 nucleotides read TGTGCCAGCAGTGAGAGGGTAGCGGGTTACAATGAGCAGTTCTTC.

The table lists this clonotype with many counts. CDR3 residues: CSVDPGYSGNTIYF. CDR3 nucleotide sequence: TGCAGCGTTGATCCAGGCTACTCTGGAAACACCATATATTTT. This chain links TRBV29-1 with TRBJ1-3; no firm D call. The germline CDR1 and CDR2 sequences are SQVTM and ANQGSEA. This CDR3 spans 14 amino acids. Trimming took 3 bases from V and 0 from J, leaving 9 bases between them.

This chain joins TRBV9 and TRBJ2-3; D perhaps matches TRBD2 (6 bases). The CDR3 is 16 amino acids. Trimming removed 4 bases from V and 2 bases from J, with 17 bases in between. Per the germline V gene, CDR1 is SGDLS and CDR2 is YYNGEE. CDR3 DNA: TGTGCCAGCAGCCCCCGTGGCGGGGCGGACACAGATACGCAGTATTTT. Translation: CASSPRGGADTDTQYF. The full variable domain, rest sourced from reference TRBV9 and TRBJ2-3, is DSGVTQTPKHLITATGQRVTLRCSPRSGDLSVYWYQQSLDQGLQFLIQYYNGEERAKGNILERFSAQQFPDLHSELNLSSLELGDSALYFCASSPRGGADTDTQYFGPGTRLTVL.

In its sample, this clonotype was seen a few times. This chain connects TRBV29-1 to TRBJ2-3, with 8 bases identical to TRBD2. The CDR3 extends over 15 amino acids. Germline V gene sequence: CDR1 SQVTM, CDR2 ANQGSEA. With V trimmed by 4 bases and J by 2 bases, 8 bases remained unmatched. CDR3 coding DNA: TGCAGCGTTGGGGTAAGCGGGAGTAACACAGATACGCAGTATTTT. This codes for CSVGVSGSNTDTQYF.